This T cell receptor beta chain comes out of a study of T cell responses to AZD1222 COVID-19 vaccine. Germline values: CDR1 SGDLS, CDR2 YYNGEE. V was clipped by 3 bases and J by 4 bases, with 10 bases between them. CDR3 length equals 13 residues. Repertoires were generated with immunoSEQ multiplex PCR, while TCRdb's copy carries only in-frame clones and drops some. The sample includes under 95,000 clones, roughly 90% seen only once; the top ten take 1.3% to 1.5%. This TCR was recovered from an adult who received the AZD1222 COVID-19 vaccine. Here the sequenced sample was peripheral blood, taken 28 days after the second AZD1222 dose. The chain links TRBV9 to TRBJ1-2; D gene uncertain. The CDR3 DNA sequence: TGTGCCAGCAGCGAAGCAGGACCCTATGGCTACACCTTC. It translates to CASSEAGPYGYTF.